The 2 T cell receptor beta chains listed next were all sequenced from one sample in a study of memory CD4+ T cells and cytomegalovirus serostatus. Single viable CD3+CD4+CD8-CD45RO+ cells were sorted as the memory CD4+ T cells. The table came from immunoSEQ multiplex PCR; TCRdb's copy has only in-frame clones and leaves some out. The sample consists of approximately 60,000 clones, 80% to 85% of them appearing once. Sample: memory CD4+ T cells from blood. The receptors stem from an adult in good health and CMV-seronegative.

The gene calls are TRBV14 and TRBJ1-1; D ambiguous. The CDR3 sequence is 15 residues long. Trimming took off 2 bases at V and 0 bases at J, with 10 bases between the two ends. From germline, CDR1 is SGHDN and CDR2 FVKESK. CDR3 bases: TGTGCCAGCAGCCAACTTCCAGGCTTGAACACTGAAGCTTTCTTT. This encodes CASSQLPGLNTEAFF.

The chain uses TRBV11-3 and TRBJ2-1; TRBD1 aligns across 11 bases. CDR1 is SGHNT and CDR2 is YENEEA in the germline V gene. The CDR3 extends over 15 amino acids. J gave up 6 bases and V 5 bases, and 6 bases lay outside the gene matches. CDR3 nucleotide sequence: TGTGCCAGCAGCCGCCGTGGGACAGGGGGCAATGAGCAGTTCTTC. It codes for CASSRRGTGGNEQFF.